The rows below give T cell receptor beta chains drawn from one sample of a study of T cell repertoires in cytomegalovirus infection. TCRdb called the reads again in MiXCR, with one record for every CDR3 protein. Among around 570,000 distinct CDR3 sequences listed, 40% were seen once. Antigens of these TCRs are unknown. The sequences come from cultured PBMCs, collected from culture after CMV antigen stimulation. The receptors here all came from a human donor in good health (CMV status not recorded). Some clones in this sample may be carry-over from other donors' samples. The conserved cysteine and the conserved F or W are not part of the CDR3 here. Some rows have no size entry. The others give once, few or many, or a class for an expanded clone.

size | J | V | length | CDR3
few | TRBJ2-5 | TRBV7-6 | 14 | ASSILSGLYQETQY
few | TRBJ2-2 | TRBV20-1 | 14 | SARDGGIPEQQELF
NA | TRBJ2-7 | TRBV10-3 | 13 | AISVYVGTSYEQY
NA | TRBJ2-5 | TRBV12-3/TRBV12-4 | 12 | ASSWTGTEETQY
NA | TRBJ1-3 | TRBV7-2 | 14 | ASSWRGPGPGNTIY
NA | TRBJ2-7 | TRBV6-5 | 13 | ASSQRLLSSYEQY
few | TRBJ1-2 | TRBV12-3/TRBV12-4 | 11 | ASSTQGAQGYT
NA | TRBJ1-2 | TRBV5-1 | 14 | ASSSRDLTGTYGYT
few | TRBJ1-2 | TRBV28 | 13 | ASSLGTGYQDGYT
NA | TRBJ2-7 | TRBV5-8 | 14 | ASPSGTRNRVYEQY
NA | TRBJ2-1 | TRBV7-2 | 13 | ASSPLQGLAYEQF
NA | TRBJ1-2 | TRBV2 | 12 | ASSEEGAYYGYT
NA | TRBJ2-2 | TRBV4-1 | 10 | ATQGGPGELF
once | TRBJ2-7 | TRBV28 | 10 | ASSWASYEQY
NA | TRBJ2-1 | TRBV20-1 | 9 | GSVAYNEQF
few | TRBJ1-1 | TRBV6-2/TRBV6-3 | 9 | AKLGNTEAF
NA | TRBJ1-1 | TRBV5-4 | 12 | ASSLESGETEAF
NA | TRBJ2-5 | TRBV27 | 18 | ASSFLRGGTGLSALQTQY
few | TRBJ2-1 | TRBV19 | 14 | ASSTRGGEPYNEQF
NA | TRBJ2-5 | TRBV7-2 | 14 | ASSSPVGSGQETQY
NA | TRBJ2-7 | TRBV20-1 | 9 | SAQQGYEQY
NA | TRBJ2-5 | TRBV20-1 | 12 | SALEGGPKETQY
few | TRBJ1-5 | TRBV7-8 | 13 | ASSGGGSGGQPQH
many | TRBJ1-2 | TRBV7-2 | 12 | ASRRGGQNYGYT
NA | TRBJ1-2 | TRBV19 | 14 | ASSPPGTGGAYGYT
NA | TRBJ2-2 | TRBV2 | 11 | ASSGLATGELF
NA | TRBJ1-1 | TRBV7-6 | 11 | ASSDGRPGEAF
NA | TRBJ2-7 | TRBV3-1 | 12 | ASSHRDRAYEQY
few | TRBJ1-2 | TRBV7-2 | 15 | ASSPDLGRGMGYGYT
NA | TRBJ2-5 | TRBV5-1 | 15 | ASSSRPTGGYQETQY
NA | TRBJ1-3 | TRBV2 | 13 | AITGGKSSGNTIY
NA | TRBJ2-6 | TRBV10-3 | 11 | AIRPVGANVLT
NA | TRBJ2-5 | TRBV7-9 | 15 | ASSLAQSRARGETQY
NA | TRBJ2-2 | TRBV19 | 13 | ASSTLGTGVGELF
NA | TRBJ1-3 | TRBV2 | 11 | TSQGSPRNTIY
NA | TRBJ2-5 | TRBV7-2 | 10 | ASSREGETQY
NA | TRBJ1-2 | TRBV6-6 | 11 | ASTPADRNGYT